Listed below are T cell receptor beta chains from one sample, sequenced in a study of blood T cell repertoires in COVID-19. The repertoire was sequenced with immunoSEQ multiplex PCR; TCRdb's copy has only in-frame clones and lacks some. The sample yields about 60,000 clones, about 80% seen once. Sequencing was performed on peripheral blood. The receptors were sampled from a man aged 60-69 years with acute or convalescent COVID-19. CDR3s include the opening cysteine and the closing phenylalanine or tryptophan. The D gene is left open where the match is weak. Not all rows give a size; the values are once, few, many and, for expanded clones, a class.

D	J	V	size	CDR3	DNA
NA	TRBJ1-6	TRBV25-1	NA	CASSEAFMNSLLHF	TGTGCCAGCAGTGAAGCCTTTATGAATTCACTCCTCCACTTT
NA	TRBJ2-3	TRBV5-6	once	CASSLGRLATDTQYF	TGTGCCAGCAGCTTGGGCAGGCTCGCCACAGATACGCAGTATTTT
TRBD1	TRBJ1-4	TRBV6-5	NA	CASSSRGRGEKLFF	TGTGCCAGCAGTTCGAGGGGGCGCGGTGAAAAACTGTTTTTT
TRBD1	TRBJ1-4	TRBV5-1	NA	CASSLGPQGGEEKLFF	TGCGCCAGCAGCTTGGGACCCCAGGGGGGAGAAGAAAAACTGTTTTTT
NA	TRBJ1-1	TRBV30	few	CAWSRFTEAFF	TGTGCCTGGAGTCGGTTCACTGAAGCTTTCTTT
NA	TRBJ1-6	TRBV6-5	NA	CASSKTGSPLHF	TGTGCCAGCAGCAAGACGGGATCACCCCTCCACTTT
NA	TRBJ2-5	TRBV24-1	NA	CATEDSDARETQYF	TGTGCCACAGAGGACAGTGACGCGCGGGAGACCCAGTACTTC
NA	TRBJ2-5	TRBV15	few	CATSFRDPGGETQYF	TGTGCCACCAGCTTCCGTGATCCGGGCGGGGAGACCCAGTACTTC
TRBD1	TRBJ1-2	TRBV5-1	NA	CASSSGGTGENYGYTF	TGCGCCAGCAGCTCTGGGGGGACAGGAGAGAACTATGGCTACACCTTC
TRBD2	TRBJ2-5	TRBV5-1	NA	CASSPGLAGKGGETQYF	TGCGCCAGCAGCCCGGGACTAGCGGGAAAGGGCGGAGAGACCCAGTACTTC
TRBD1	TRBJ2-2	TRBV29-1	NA	CSVPAGPGGNTGELFF	TGCAGCGTTCCCGCTGGCCCAGGGGGCAACACCGGGGAGCTGTTTTTT
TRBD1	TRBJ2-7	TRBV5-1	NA	CASSGGQGSGEQYF	TGCGCCAGCAGCGGGGGACAGGGAAGCGGAGAGCAGTACTTC
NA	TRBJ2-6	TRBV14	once	CASSQDRVTGANVLTF	TGTGCCAGCAGCCAAGATCGTGTTACTGGGGCCAACGTCCTGACTTTC
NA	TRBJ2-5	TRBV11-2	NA	CASSPAGTYQETQYF	TGTGCCAGCAGCCCAGCAGGCACGTACCAAGAGACCCAGTACTTC
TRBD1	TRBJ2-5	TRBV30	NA	CAWSGQNFRGPKETQYF	TGTGCCTGGAGTGGGCAAAACTTCAGGGGGCCTAAAGAGACCCAGTACTTC
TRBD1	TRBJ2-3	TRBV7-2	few	CASSHRGTGSGLDTQYF	TGTGCCAGCAGCCACAGGGGGACAGGGTCAGGATTAGATACGCAGTATTTT
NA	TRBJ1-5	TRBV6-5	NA	CASRRYSNQPQHF	TGTGCCAGCAGGCGGTATAGCAATCAGCCCCAGCATTTT
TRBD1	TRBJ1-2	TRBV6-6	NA	CASIPQGELRGYTF	TGTGCCAGCATCCCACAGGGGGAACTACGTGGCTACACCTTC
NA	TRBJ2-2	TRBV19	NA	CASSIATVGNTGELFF	TGTGCCAGTAGTATAGCAACAGTTGGGAACACCGGGGAGCTGTTTTTT
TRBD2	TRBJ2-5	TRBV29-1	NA	CSVPLAGGETQYF	TGCAGCGTTCCCCTAGCGGGGGGGGAGACCCAGTACTTC
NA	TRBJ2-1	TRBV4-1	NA	CASSQGLPNYNEQFF	TGCGCCAGCAGCCAAGGGCTCCCGAACTACAATGAGCAGTTCTTC
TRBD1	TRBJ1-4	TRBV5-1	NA	CASSLGQGAVNEKLFF	TGCGCCAGCAGCCTCGGACAGGGGGCTGTTAATGAAAAACTGTTTTTT
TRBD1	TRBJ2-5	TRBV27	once	CASSSLGQGEETQYF	TGTGCCAGCAGTTCCCTGGGACAGGGGGAAGAGACCCAGTACTTC
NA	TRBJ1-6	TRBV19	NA	CASSIRDYNSPLHF	TGTGCCAGTAGTATCCGGGACTATAATTCACCCCTCCACTTT
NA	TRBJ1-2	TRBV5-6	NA	CASSSFLTPQGVYGYTF	TGTGCCAGCAGCTCGTTTCTGACCCCTCAAGGGGTCTATGGCTACACCTTC
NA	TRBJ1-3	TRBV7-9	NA	CASSTRGASGNTIYF	TGTGCCAGCAGCACCCGTGGGGCCTCTGGAAACACCATATATTTT
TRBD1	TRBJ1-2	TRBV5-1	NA	CASSLDQGANYGYTF	TGCGCCAGCAGCTTGGACCAGGGGGCAAACTATGGCTACACCTTC